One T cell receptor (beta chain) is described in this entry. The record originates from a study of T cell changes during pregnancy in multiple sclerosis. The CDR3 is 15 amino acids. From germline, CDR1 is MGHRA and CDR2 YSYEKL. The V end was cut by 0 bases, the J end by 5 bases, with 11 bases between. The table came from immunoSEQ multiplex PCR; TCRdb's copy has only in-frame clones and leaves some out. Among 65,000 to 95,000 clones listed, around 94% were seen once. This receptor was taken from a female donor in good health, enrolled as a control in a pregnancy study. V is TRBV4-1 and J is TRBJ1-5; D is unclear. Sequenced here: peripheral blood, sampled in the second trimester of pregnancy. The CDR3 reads CASSQDLFQDQPQHF. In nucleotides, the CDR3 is TGCGCCAGCAGCCAAGATCTTTTTCAGGATCAGCCCCAGCATTTT.